This passage covers 15 T cell receptor beta chains from one sample sequenced in a study of T-cell reconstitution after alpha-beta-depleted transplantation in children. Preparation of the TCRbeta library was carried out with unique molecular identifiers. Each CDR3 protein is one row after TCRdb ran MiXCR on the PCR reads. The sample lists about 1,000,000 distinct CDR3 sequences, roughly 29% seen once, with roughly 31% in the top ten. The sequenced sample was PBMCs, mostly from graft donor cells, obtained 360 days after TCRalphabeta/CD19-depleted stem cell transplant. These receptors were taken from a boy under three years old who had a stem cell transplant for SCID, so the T cells may come from the graft donor.

This clonotype has only a few counts. The chain employs TRBV15 and TRBJ2-7; 7 bases agree with TRBD1. V was clipped by 6 bases and J by 3 bases; unmatched bases: 2. Per germline, CDR1 LNHNV and CDR2 YYDKDF (reference sequence). The CDR3 totals 12 residues. In DNA, the CDR3 is TGTGCCACCAGTCGGGACAGCTACGAGCAGTACTTC. It specifies CATSRDSYEQYF.

The gene calls are TRBV4-1 and TRBJ2-7; 10 bases are shared with TRBD1. J was trimmed by 0 bases and V by 3 bases; bases with no gene match: 2. Germline CDR1 and CDR2: MGHRA and YSYEKL. This CDR3 comprises 15 residues. The CDR3 is CASSHDRGPSYEQYF. CDR3 nucleotide sequence: TGCGCCAGCAGCCACGACAGGGGGCCCTCCTACGAGCAGTACTTC.

The V gene is TRBV5-1, the J gene TRBJ1-1; D possibly corresponds to TRBD1 (5 bases). The CDR3 loop spans 15 amino acids. CDR1 is SGHRS and CDR2 is YFSETQ in the germline V gene. Trimming removed 5 bases from V and 1 base from J, with 15 bases in between. In DNA, the CDR3 is TGCGCCAGCAGTGACGGCCAGGGTACGAACACTGAAGCTTTCTTT. Translation gives CASSDGQGTNTEAFF.

This clonotype was detected only a few times. The gene calls are TRBV4-3 and TRBJ1-3; D call uncertain. Trimming left V 3 bases short and J 2 bases short, with 11 bases between. The CDR3 loop spans 15 amino acids. Germline V gives CDR1 LGHNA, CDR2 YSLEER. The CDR3 loop reads CASSHPNRPGNTIYF. The DNA for the CDR3 is TGCGCCAGCAGCCACCCGAACAGACCTGGAAACACCATATATTTT.

This clonotype was counted ten times or more. The chain is built from TRBV2 and TRBJ1-1, with TRBD1 matching over 8 bases. This CDR3 has 16 amino acids. The germline V gene encodes CDR1 SNHLY and CDR2 FYNNEI. V dropped 2 bases and J dropped 3; count of bases not matched to a gene: 8. CDR3 sequence (DNA): TGTGCCAGCAGTGAATTGATCAGGGGGCCAGACACTGAAGCTTTCTTT. This translates into CASSELIRGPDTEAFF. Full variable domain (remainder filled in from reference TRBV2 and TRBJ1-1): EPEVTQTPSHQVTQMGQEVILRCVPISNHLYFYWYRQILGQKVEFLVSFYNNEISEKSEIFDDQFSVERPDGSNFTLKIRSTKLEDSAMYFCASSELIRGPDTEAFFGQGTRLTVV.

This clonotype showed up just once. This chain joins TRBV11-2 and TRBJ2-3; no firm D call. The V gene's germline CDR1 is SGHAT and CDR2 FQNNGV. CDR3 length: 17 amino acids. The V gene lost 0 bases and the J gene lost 2 bases, with 15 bases spanning the gap. Here the CDR3 DNA reads TGTGCCAGCAGCTTAGATTTCACAGTGGACCTCACAGATACGCAGTATTTT. Protein sequence: CASSLDFTVDLTDTQYF.

The rearrangement links TRBV4-3 to TRBJ2-3; perhaps TRBD1 as D (6 bases). Germline CDR1 is LGHNA and CDR2 is YSLEER. The CDR3 covers 16 residues. V shed 0 bases and J shed 5 bases, with 15 bases lying between them. The CDR3 coding sequence is TGCGCCAGCAGCCAAGATTGGACAGCCTTTAGAGATACGCAGTATTTT. Translated, it gives CASSQDWTAFRDTQYF.

This clonotype has more than one count but fewer than ten. CDR3 DNA sequence: TGTGCCAGCCTTCACCGGACTATGGACACAGATACGCAGTATTTT. Its protein product is CASLHRTMDTDTQYF. The chain joins TRBV7-2 to TRBJ2-3; a weak D match, TRBD2 (6 bases). Between the trimmed V and J ends, which lost 8 bases and 2 bases, there was a span of 17 bases. The CDR3 runs 15 residues. CDR1 and CDR2 (germline): SGHTA, FQGNSA.

This clonotype was observed a few times. This chain uses TRBV29-1 with TRBJ2-3; 7 bases map to TRBD1. The CDR3 covers 13 residues. Germline CDR1 is SQVTM and CDR2 is ANQGSEA. V lost 1 base to trimming and J lost 6 bases; unmatched junction nucleotides: 4. The CDR3 nucleotides are TGCAGCGTTGAAGTGCAGGGGGTGGATACGCAGTATTTT. Amino acids: CSVEVQGVDTQYF.

This clonotype was seen a handful of times. V gene TRBV4-1 combines with J gene TRBJ1-5, with D perhaps TRBD1 (5 bases). Trimming removed 3 bases from V and 2 bases from J, with 8 bases in between. Germline assignment: CDR1 MGHRA and CDR2 YSYEKL. CDR3 length: 14 residues. The CDR3 spells CASSHWGGNQPQHF. CDR3 coding DNA: TGCGCCAGCAGCCATTGGGGGGGCAATCAGCCCCAGCATTTT.

Ten or more counts support this clonotype. This chain links TRBV15 with TRBJ2-3, with a weak D call TRBD1 (5 bases). V lost 5 bases and J lost 5, with 11 bases in between. This CDR3 is built from 13 residues. The V gene's germline CDR1 is LNHNV and CDR2 YYDKDF (reference sequence). As DNA, the CDR3 is TGTGCCACCAGCTGGACACATCAAGATACGCAGTATTTT. The encoded protein is CATSWTHQDTQYF.

The genes are TRBV7-3 and TRBJ2-1; 9 nucleotides align to TRBD2. The trim removed 4 bases at V and 6 bases at J, leaving 7 bases unmatched. Germline V gene sequence: CDR1 SGHTA, CDR2 FQGTGA. This CDR3 has 15 residues. This CDR3 is CASSSSGAPLNEQFF. The CDR3 coding sequence is TGTGCCAGCAGCTCTAGCGGGGCCCCTCTCAATGAGCAGTTCTTC.

The chain combines TRBV12-5 with TRBJ2-1; D might be TRBD2 (5 bases). From germline, CDR1 is LGHNT and CDR2 FRNRAP. This CDR3 region has 15 residues. V was shortened by 7 bases and J by 2 bases, with 15 bases between the two germline ends. CDR3 region: CASASYMRAYNEQFF. Here the CDR3 DNA reads TGTGCTAGTGCCTCCTACATGAGGGCCTACAATGAGCAGTTCTTC. Supplemented by reference TRBV12-5 and TRBJ2-1, the full variable domain reads DARVTQTPRHKVTEMGQEVTMRCQPILGHNTVFWYRQTMMQGLELLAYFRNRAPLDDSGMPKDRFSAEMPDATLATLKIQPSEPRDSAVYFCASASYMRAYNEQFFGPGTRLTVL.

This clonotype was detected only a few times. V usage is TRBV5-1 and J usage is TRBJ2-3; 8 bases match TRBD1. From germline, CDR1 is SGHRS and CDR2 YFSETQ. V was pared by 4 bases and J by 7 bases, with 8 bases of the junction left unmatched. The CDR3 length is 14 residues. The CDR3 loop reads CASSNGQGINTQYF. The CDR3 nucleotides are TGCGCCAGCAGCAACGGACAGGGAATAAATACGCAGTATTTT.

This sequence joins TRBV7-8 and TRBJ2-1; 10 positions match TRBD1. This CDR3 is 15 amino acids long. CDR1 and CDR2 from the germline V gene are SGHVS and FQNEAQ. V lost 4 bases, J lost 9 bases, and 9 bases stayed unmatched. The CDR3 sequence is CASSSRTGQGSEQFF. For the CDR3, the DNA is TGTGCCAGCAGCTCCAGGACGGGACAGGGGTCTGAGCAGTTCTTC.